The next 7 T cell receptor beta chains were all read from a single sample in a study of blood T cell dynamics during melanoma immunotherapy. Here immunoSEQ multiplex PCR was the method, and the copy in TCRdb shows in-frame clones only, minus some. The data hold about 15,000 clones, with roughly 89% observed a single time. Time point: week 3, after first cycle of checkpoint inhibitor. Source: blood, taken from a patient treated with checkpoint blockade. Source of these receptors: a human donor with melanoma.

The chain carries TRBV19 and TRBJ2-7, with D perhaps matching TRBD1 (6 bases). The CDR3 has 14 amino acids. Trimming took 6 bases from V and 0 from J, leaving 12 bases between them. CDR1 and CDR2 (germline): LNHDA, SQIVND (reference sequence). CDR3 bases: TGTGCCAGTAGATTAACAGGGCACTCCTACGAGCAGTACTTC. Translation: CASRLTGHSYEQYF.

Comments on this clone: A junction end diverges from the germline sequence, so it may reflect a read error. The rearrangement joins TRBV20-1 to TRBJ1-1; tentatively, D is TRBD1 (5 bases). Per the germline V gene, CDR1 is DFQATT and CDR2 is SNEGSKA (reference sequence). The CDR3 is 11 residues long. The CDR3 sequence is CSAPRPRGVLF. Here the CDR3 DNA reads TGCAGTGCTCCTCGACCAAGGGGCGTCTTGTTT.

The chain employs TRBV11-3 and TRBJ2-1, with TRBD2 matching 7 bases. The V and J ends lost 3 bases and 0 bases, in that order; junction bases with no gene match: 14. The germline CDR1 and CDR2 sequences are SGHNT and YENEEA. This CDR3 comprises 19 residues. CDR3 in amino acids: CASSFGGSDTLGSYNEQFF. The CDR3 DNA sequence: TGTGCCAGCAGCTTCGGGGGGTCCGATACTCTCGGCTCCTACAATGAGCAGTTCTTC.

This rearrangement joins TRBV7-2 to TRBJ2-2; 11 nucleotides agree with TRBD2. Per the germline V gene, CDR1 is SGHTA and CDR2 is FQGNSA. With V trimmed by 5 bases and J by 7 bases, 6 bases remained unmatched. This CDR3 has 15 residues. This CDR3 reads CASSRTSGSVGELFF. Written as DNA, the CDR3 is TGTGCCAGCAGCCGAACTAGCGGGAGTGTCGGGGAGCTGTTTTTT.

The J gene is TRBJ2-2, the V gene TRBV4-2; D possibly uses TRBD1 or TRBD2 (5 bases each). Trimming shortened V by 3 bases and J by 5 bases, and 13 bases separated the two germline ends. The CDR3 loop spans 15 amino acids. CDR1 and CDR2 (germline): LGHNA, YNFKEQ. CDR3 amino acids: CASSHVGAATGELFF. As DNA, the CDR3 is TGTGCCAGCAGCCATGTCGGGGCGGCGACCGGGGAGCTGTTTTTT.

In this sample, this clone turned up once. This sequence joins TRBV18 and TRBJ2-1; 9 bases are shared with TRBD1. V was clipped by 8 bases and J by 14 bases; unmatched bases: 13. CDR1 and CDR2 from the germline V gene are KGHSH and LQKENI. The CDR3 covers 13 residues. CDR3 DNA: TGTGCCAGCCTCGAGACAGGGGGGCGGTGGAAGTTCTTC. Translation: CASLETGGRWKFF.

This clone was counted a single time. The V call is TRBV6-1, the J call TRBJ2-1; 15 bases are a match to TRBD2. V gave up 2 bases and J gave up 9 bases; unmatched junction bases: 5. This CDR3 comprises 16 residues. Germline CDR1 MNHNS, CDR2 SASEGT. The CDR3 sequence: CASSERGLAGGGEQFF. In DNA form, the CDR3 reads TGTGCCAGCAGTGAAAGGGGACTAGCGGGAGGAGGTGAGCAGTTCTTC.